Below, 16 T cell receptor beta chains from the same sample are listed, as sequenced in a study of cytomegalovirus exposure and HLA in healthy donors. This PCR relied on a set of 60 Vbeta primers and 13 Jbeta primers. Measured with immunoSEQ multiplex PCR; TCRdb has only the in-frame clones, and not every one. The table includes some 100,000 clones, nearly 80% detected once. The specimen was PBMCs. These receptors were obtained from a woman in her thirties or forties in good health and CMV-seropositive.

The rearrangement uses TRBV19 and TRBJ2-7; 8 bases agree with TRBD1. J lost 0 bases, V lost 5 bases, and 3 bases had no gene match. Germline V lookup: CDR1 LNHDA, CDR2 SQIVND (reference sequence). The CDR3 has 14 amino acids. CDR3 residues: CASSVTGVSYEQYF. Written as DNA, the CDR3 is TGTGCCAGTAGTGTGACAGGGGTCTCCTACGAGCAGTACTTC.

This clone appeared a few times. The V call is TRBV5-4, the J call TRBJ1-1; D perhaps matches TRBD1 (6 bases). The CDR3 length is 16 residues. V lost 4 bases and J 0 bases, leaving 16 bases between the germline ends. The germline V gene encodes CDR1 SGHNT and CDR2 YYREEE (reference sequence). The CDR3 reads CASSPEGGRVNTEAFF. CDR3 DNA: TGTGCCAGCAGCCCAGAGGGGGGGCGAGTGAACACTGAAGCTTTCTTT.

CDR3 protein: CASSQDKTSGRAGGELFF. CDR3 bases: TGTGCCAGCAGCCAAGATAAAACTAGCGGGAGGGCGGGCGGGGAGCTGTTTTTT. This rearrangement joins TRBV14 to TRBJ2-2; 13 positions agree with TRBD2. There are 18 residues in the CDR3. Germline values: CDR1 SGHDN, CDR2 FVKESK. V gave up 0 bases and J gave up 7 bases; unmatched junction bases: 8.

This rearrangement joins TRBV5-1 to TRBJ2-3; TRBD2 matches at 10 bases. Germline trimming cut 7 bases from V and 1 base from J; bases unmatched to any gene: 3. Germline CDR1 and CDR2: SGHRS and YFSETQ. This CDR3 has 14 residues. CDR3 residues: CASGLAGGTDTQYF. In DNA form, the CDR3 reads TGCGCCAGCGGTCTAGCGGGGGGCACAGATACGCAGTATTTT.

To note about this clone: Relative to the germline gene, one junction end is altered; a read error may explain this. Written as DNA, the CDR3 is TGTGCCAGCAGTACGACAGGGGCCGGCTACCCCTTC. It translates to CASSTTGAGYPF. The genes are TRBV6-5 and TRBJ1-2; 8 nucleotides match TRBD1. This CDR3 has 12 residues. Germline CDR1 is MNHEY and CDR2 is SVGAGI.

This clone was observed a few times. The chain joins TRBV5-1 to TRBJ1-5; the D gene is possibly TRBD1 (6 bases). The CDR3 spans 15 residues. Trimming removed 1 base from V and 1 base from J, with 9 bases in between. Germline values: CDR1 SGHRS, CDR2 YFSETQ. In DNA form, the CDR3 reads TGCGCCAGCAGCTTGACAGGGATGAGCAATCAGCCCCAGCATTTT. Residues: CASSLTGMSNQPQHF.

The rearrangement joins TRBV28 to TRBJ2-7, with no clear D. The CDR3 covers 12 residues. The germline V gene has CDR1 MDHEN and CDR2 SYDVKM. Trimming took 4 bases from V and 1 from J, leaving 5 bases between them. The CDR3 region is CASSYQSYEQYF. The CDR3 DNA reads as TGTGCCAGCAGTTACCAGTCCTACGAGCAGTACTTC.

Only a few counts were recorded for this clone. The rearrangement uses TRBV10-1 and TRBJ1-4; D remains ambiguous. Between the trimmed V and J ends, which lost 10 bases and 8 bases, there was a span of 26 bases. The CDR3 is 16 residues long. The germline V gene encodes CDR1 WNHNN and CDR2 SYGVQD (reference sequence). The CDR3, as DNA: TGCGCCACCGAGGGAAATTCGAGAAACATGTCGGAAAAACTGTTTTTT. It yields the protein CATEGNSRNMSEKLFF.

In this sample, this clone turned up a few times. V usage is TRBV19 and J usage is TRBJ1-5, with a possible D match to TRBD1 (5 bases). CDR1 is LNHDA, CDR2 SQIVND, per germline (reference sequence). V was pared by 2 bases and J by 1 base, with 12 bases between. This CDR3 contains 16 residues. The CDR3: CASSIRGGGSNQPQHF. The DNA of the CDR3 is TGTGCCAGTAGTATAAGGGGAGGTGGGAGCAATCAGCCCCAGCATTTT.

The CDR3 DNA sequence: TGTGCCAGTAGTCAGGCAGCTTCTGGAAACACCATATATTTT. Residues: CASSQAASGNTIYF. The chain joins TRBV19 to TRBJ1-3; D is unresolved. In germline, CDR1 is LNHDA, CDR2 SQIVND (reference sequence). Trimming removed 5 bases from V and 1 base from J, with 9 bases in between. The CDR3 length is 14 residues.

CDR3 bases: TGTGCCAGCAGTTGGGACAGCTCCTACGAGCAGTACTTC. Amino acids: CASSWDSSYEQYF. The rearrangement joins TRBV28 to TRBJ2-7; 7 nucleotides align to TRBD1. Germline V gene data show CDR1 as MDHEN and CDR2 as SYDVKM. V lost 4 bases and J lost 0; bases outside the gene matches: 0. CDR3 length: 13 amino acids.

The chain carries TRBV19 and TRBJ2-5, with 12 bases that match TRBD2. Germline assignment: CDR1 LNHDA and CDR2 SQIVND (reference sequence). The J segment lost 6 bases and the V segment lost 4 bases, leaving 9 bases of the junction unmatched. The CDR3 is 16 residues long. The DNA of the CDR3 is TGTGCCAGTAGTACCCTAGAAACTAGCGGGAGGCAGACCCAGTACTTC. It specifies CASSTLETSGRQTQYF. The full variable domain, its missing parts supplied by reference TRBV19 and TRBJ2-5, is DGGITQSPKYLFRKEGQNVTLSCEQNLNHDAMYWYRQDPGQGLRLIYYSQIVNDFQKGDIAEGYSVSREKKESFPLTVTSAQKNPTAFYLCASSTLETSGRQTQYFGPGTRLLVL.

The chain is built from TRBV5-1 and TRBJ1-1; maybe TRBD1 (6 bases). In germline, CDR1 is SGHRS, CDR2 YFSETQ. This CDR3 is built from 13 residues. V shed 6 bases and J shed 1 base, with 10 bases lying between them. The CDR3 reads CASNQGSNTEAFF. CDR3 sequence (DNA): TGCGCCAGCAACCAGGGGTCGAACACTGAAGCTTTCTTT. The full variable domain, in which reference TRBV5-1 and TRBJ1-1 provide the parts outside the CDR3, is KAGVTQTPRYLIKTRGQQVTLSCSPISGHRSVSWYQQTPGQGLQFLFEYFSETQRNKGNFPGRFSGRQFSNSRSEMNVSTLELGDSALYLCASNQGSNTEAFFGQGTRLTVV.

The chain is built from TRBV9 and TRBJ2-7, with D possibly being TRBD2 (7 bases). Germline CDR1 is SGDLS and CDR2 is YYNGEE. CDR3 length: 14 residues. The germline V and J ends were trimmed by 3 bases and 5 bases, with 15 bases remaining between them. In nucleotides, the CDR3 is TGTGCCAGCAGCGGGGGGGGCAGGGTTGACGAGCAGTACTTC. As protein: CASSGGGRVDEQYF.

At least ten counts were recorded for this clone. This sequence joins TRBV27 and TRBJ2-2; 13 nucleotides line up with TRBD2. Losses at the gene ends were 5 bases for V and 5 bases for J; bases not matched to a gene: 2. Germline-derived CDR1 and CDR2 are MNHEY and SMNVEV (reference sequence). The CDR3 length is 15 residues. The CDR3 sequence is CASSPGLAGTGELFF. In DNA form, the CDR3 reads TGTGCCAGCAGTCCGGGACTAGCGGGGACCGGGGAGCTGTTTTTT.

Here the CDR3 reads CASSPGTRGLNEQFF. In DNA form, the CDR3 reads TGTGCCAGCAGCCCGGGGACTAGAGGTCTCAATGAGCAGTTCTTC. The genes are TRBV7-3 and TRBJ2-1, with 8 bases identical to TRBD2. The CDR3 is 15 amino acids. V shed 5 bases and J 6 bases; nucleotides not matched to a gene: 9. Germline-derived CDR1 and CDR2 are SGHTA and FQGTGA.